Shown below are 2 T cell receptor beta chains from a single sample sequenced in a study of human CD8 memory T cell subsets. The authors made TCR beta libraries using UMI-labeled 5' RACE. Following a re-call of the 5' RACE reads, TCRdb has one entry per CDR3 protein and lacks DNA. Its listing shows some 6,300 distinct CDR3 sequences. Sequences were obtained from CD8+ stem-like memory T cells (TSCM and TCM) sorted from PBMCs. Subset given: stem-like memory CD8 T cells (TSTEM), CCR7+ PD-1- TIGIT-. These receptors were obtained from a human donor in good health.

The V and J genes are TRBV10-2 and TRBJ1-1; without DNA, the TCRdb call of TRBD1 cannot be checked. Germline loops: CDR1 WSHSY, CDR2 SAAADI. CDR3 size: 13 residues. CDR3 sequence: CASGWAGGTEAFF.

By frequency, this clonotype registers medium-sized. The chain recombines TRBV5-1 with TRBJ2-5; TCRdb gives TRBD1 as the D gene, but with no DNA this cannot be confirmed. The CDR3 has 14 amino acids. Germline V CDR1 and CDR2: SGHRS, YFSETQ. The CDR3 reads CASRPTGPPETQYF. Full variable domain (remainder filled in from reference TRBV5-1 and TRBJ2-5): KAGVTQTPRYLIKTRGQQVTLSCSPISGHRSVSWYQQTPGQGLQFLFEYFSETQRNKGNFPGRFSGRQFSNSRSEMNVSTLELGDSALYLCASRPTGPPETQYFGPGTRLLVL.